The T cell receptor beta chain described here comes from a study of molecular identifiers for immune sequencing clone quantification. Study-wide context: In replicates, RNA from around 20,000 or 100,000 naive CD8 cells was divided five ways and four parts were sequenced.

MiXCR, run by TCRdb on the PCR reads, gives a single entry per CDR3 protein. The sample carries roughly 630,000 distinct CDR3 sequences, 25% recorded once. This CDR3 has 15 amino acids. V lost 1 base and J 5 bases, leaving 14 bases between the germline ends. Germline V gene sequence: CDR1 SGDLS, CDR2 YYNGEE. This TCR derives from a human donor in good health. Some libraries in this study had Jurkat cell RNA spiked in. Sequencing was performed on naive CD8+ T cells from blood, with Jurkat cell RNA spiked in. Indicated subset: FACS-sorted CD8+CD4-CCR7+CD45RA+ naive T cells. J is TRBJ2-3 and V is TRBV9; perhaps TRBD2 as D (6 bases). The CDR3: CASSVYGRWVDTQYF. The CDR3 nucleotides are TGTGCCAGCAGCGTATACGGGAGATGGGTAGATACGCAGTATTTT.